This T cell receptor (beta chain) was identified during a study of blood T cell repertoires in COVID-19. In the study overall: Sample material is recorded as cDNA or gDNA derived from T cells, B-cell-depleted T cells, or PBMCs.

Repertoires were generated with immunoSEQ multiplex PCR, while TCRdb's copy carries only in-frame clones and drops some. The data show about 210,000 clones, with 81% seen just once and about a tenth held by the top ten. This clone was picked up a small number of times. The germline V gene has CDR1 MGHRA and CDR2 YSYEKL. The CDR3 totals 14 residues. Trimming cost V 1 base and J 9 bases, with 13 bases left between them. Participants were aged about 18 to 100 years from about two dozen US areas. Cohorts were based on clinical histories the participants reported. Recovered participants had two consecutive negative NP/OP PCR tests, healthcare professional clearance, or symptom resolution.

The chain employs TRBV4-1 and TRBJ2-1; D possibly corresponds to TRBD2 (6 bases). This sequence was found in a man in his forties or fifties who had recovered from COVID-19. Sequenced sample: PBMCs or T cells enriched from blood (not recorded which). CDR3 protein: CASSQAETRGEQFF. Written as DNA, the CDR3 is TGCGCCAGCAGCCAAGCTGAGACTAGGGGTGAGCAGTTCTTC.